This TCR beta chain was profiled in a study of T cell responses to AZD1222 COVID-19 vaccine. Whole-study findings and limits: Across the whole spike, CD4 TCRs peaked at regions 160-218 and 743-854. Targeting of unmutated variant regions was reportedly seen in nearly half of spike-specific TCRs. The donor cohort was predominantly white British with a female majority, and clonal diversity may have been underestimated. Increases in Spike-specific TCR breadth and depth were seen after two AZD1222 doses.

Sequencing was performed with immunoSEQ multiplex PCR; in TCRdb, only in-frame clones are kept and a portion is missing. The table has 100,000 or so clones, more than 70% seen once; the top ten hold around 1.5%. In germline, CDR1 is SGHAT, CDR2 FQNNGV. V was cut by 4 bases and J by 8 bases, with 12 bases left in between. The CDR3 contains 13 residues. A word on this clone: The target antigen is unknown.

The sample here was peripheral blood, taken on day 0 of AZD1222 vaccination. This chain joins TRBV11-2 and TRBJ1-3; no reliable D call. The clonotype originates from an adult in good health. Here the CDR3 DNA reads TGTGCCAGCAGCTCACAAACTTCGGACACCATATATTTT. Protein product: CASSSQTSDTIYF.